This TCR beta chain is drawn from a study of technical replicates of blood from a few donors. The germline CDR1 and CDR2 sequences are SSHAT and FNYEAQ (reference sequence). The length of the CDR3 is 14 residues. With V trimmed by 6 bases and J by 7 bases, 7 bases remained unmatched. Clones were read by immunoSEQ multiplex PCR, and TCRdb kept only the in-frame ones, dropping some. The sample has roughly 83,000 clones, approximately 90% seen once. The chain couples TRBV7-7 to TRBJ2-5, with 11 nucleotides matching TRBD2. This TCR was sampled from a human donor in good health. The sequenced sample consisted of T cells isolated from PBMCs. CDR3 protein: CASSSTSGTGTQYF. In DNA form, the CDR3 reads TGTGCCAGCAGTTCGACTAGCGGGACCGGGACCCAGTACTTC.